These 30 T cell receptor beta chains share one sample of origin, sequenced in a study of long-term antiretroviral therapy in people with HIV. The immunoSEQ assay was v3.0, run at survey level. Libraries were prepared by immunoSEQ multiplex PCR; TCRdb keeps only in-frame clonotypes and omits some of them. The profile shows under 20,000 clones, about four fifths of them singletons. The sequencing used unsorted PBMCs, collected just before starting antiretroviral therapy. These receptors all stem from a man aged 35-49 years with HIV.

The gene calls are TRBV9 and TRBJ2-1, with D maybe TRBD2 (7 bases). The CDR3 loop spans 15 amino acids. Trimming shortened V by 0 bases and J by 7 bases, and 14 bases separated the two germline ends. CDR1 is SGDLS and CDR2 is YYNGEE in the germline V gene. This CDR3 is CASSVEWGGMNEQFF. The DNA of the CDR3 is TGTGCCAGCAGCGTAGAGTGGGGGGGCATGAATGAGCAGTTCTTC.

The V gene is TRBV5-1, the J gene TRBJ2-7; D is possibly TRBD1 (5 bases). Between the trimmed V and J ends, which lost 0 bases and 6 bases, there was a span of 16 bases. CDR3 size: 15 residues. Germline V gene sequence: CDR1 SGHRS, CDR2 YFSETQ. The DNA for the CDR3 is TGCGCCAGCAGCTTGGTGGGGCCTACCGGGCCCGAGCAGTACTTC. Translation: CASSLVGPTGPEQYF.

The chain recombines TRBV19 with TRBJ1-5, with D possibly matching TRBD1 (5 bases). Per germline, CDR1 LNHDA and CDR2 SQIVND (reference sequence). Trimming took 0 bases from V and 1 from J, leaving 10 bases between them. This CDR3 comprises 16 residues. In DNA form, the CDR3 reads TGTGCCAGTAGTATAGATTGGGGGAAAAGCAATCAGCCCCAGCATTTT. It encodes CASSIDWGKSNQPQHF.

The chain's CDR3 is CASSFQKTTNEKLFF. The CDR3 bases are TGTGCCAGCAGCTTTCAGAAGACAACTAATGAAAAACTGTTTTTT. The V gene is TRBV11-3, the J gene TRBJ1-4, with D hard to call. Germline V CDR1 and CDR2: SGHNT, YENEEA. The V end was cut by 3 bases, the J end by 0 bases, with 8 bases between. CDR3 length: 15 amino acids.

V usage is TRBV5-1 and J usage is TRBJ1-1, with a possible D match to TRBD1 (5 bases). Germline CDR1 is SGHRS and CDR2 is YFSETQ. V was trimmed by 0 bases and J by 0 bases, leaving 6 bases between them. The CDR3 sequence is 14 residues long. The CDR3 is CASSLEQVNTEAFF. CDR3 nucleotide sequence: TGCGCCAGCAGCTTGGAACAGGTGAACACTGAAGCTTTCTTT.

A single count supports this clone. The genes are TRBV6-6 and TRBJ1-2, with D perhaps TRBD1 (5 bases). Looked up from germline, CDR1 is MNHNY and CDR2 is SVGAGI (reference sequence). Trimming left V 8 bases short and J 1 base short, with 14 bases between. This CDR3 spans 14 amino acids. CDR3 loop: CASSGAGDNYGYTF. The DNA of the CDR3 is TGTGCCAGCTCCGGGGCCGGGGATAACTATGGCTACACCTTC.

J is TRBJ1-4 and V is TRBV4-2; D gene uncertain. CDR3 length equals 16 residues. In germline, CDR1 is LGHNA, CDR2 YNFKEQ. With 2 bases removed from V and 0 bases from J, the gap between germline ends came to 10 bases. The chain's CDR3 is CASSQTSLATNEKLFF. CDR3 nucleotide sequence: TGTGCCAGCAGCCAAACATCGTTAGCAACTAATGAAAAACTGTTTTTT.

This clone has just a few counts. This chain connects TRBV29-1 to TRBJ1-2, with D perhaps TRBD1 (5 bases). Germline assignment: CDR1 SQVTM and CDR2 ANQGSEA. The V end was cut by 2 bases, the J end by 5 bases, with 15 bases between. The CDR3 spans 14 residues. Written as DNA, the CDR3 is TGCAGCGTTGAACTAAGGGACCCCCCATATGGCTACACCTTC. Translated, it gives CSVELRDPPYGYTF.

The chain recombines TRBV5-6 with TRBJ2-3; D is tentatively TRBD1 or TRBD2 (5 bases each). The CDR3 contains 16 residues. Germline V gene sequence: CDR1 SGHDT, CDR2 YYEEEE. Between the trimmed V and J ends, which lost 1 base and 0 bases, there was a span of 12 bases. CDR3 coding DNA: TGTGCCAGCAGCTTGTTGATTGGGGGTAGCACAGATACGCAGTATTTT. Translated, it gives CASSLLIGGSTDTQYF. Together with reference TRBV5-6 and TRBJ2-3, the CDR3 gives the full variable domain: DAGVTQSPTHLIKTRGQQVTLRCSPKSGHDTVSWYQQALGQGPQFIFQYYEEEERQRGNFPDRFSGHQFPNYSSELNVNALLLGDSALYLCASSLLIGGSTDTQYFGPGTRLTVL.

This clone has only a few counts. The gene calls are TRBV5-1 and TRBJ1-2; D may be TRBD1 (5 bases). The germline V and J ends were trimmed by 2 bases and 4 bases, with 18 bases remaining between them. The CDR3 runs to 16 residues. CDR1 SGHRS and CDR2 YFSETQ come from the germline V gene. DNA for the CDR3: TGCGCCAGCAGCTTTGGGCACGGGGGGAATGGCTATGGCTACACCTTC. Amino acid sequence: CASSFGHGGNGYGYTF.

The chain carries TRBV6-1 and TRBJ1-5; TRBD1 matches at 7 bases. The germline CDR1 and CDR2 sequences are MNHNS and SASEGT. The CDR3 is made up of 18 amino acids. With V trimmed by 4 bases and J by 0 bases, 12 bases remained unmatched. Here the CDR3 reads CASSGEGQYVPSNQPQHF. CDR3 DNA sequence: TGTGCCAGCAGTGGCGAGGGACAGTACGTTCCTAGCAATCAGCCCCAGCATTTT.

This clone appeared a single time. This chain uses TRBV6-5 with TRBJ2-3, with 8 bases identical to TRBD2. With 8 bases clipped from V and 2 bases from J, the junction kept 9 bases outside the gene matches. The germline V gene encodes CDR1 MNHEY and CDR2 SVGAGI. This CDR3 is built from 15 residues. CDR3 bases: TGTGCCAGCGCGAGCGAGCGGGGGTTCACAGATACGCAGTATTTT. Protein product: CASASERGFTDTQYF.

The chain joins TRBV6-5 to TRBJ2-2; D gene unclear. Between the trimmed V and J ends, which lost 5 bases and 5 bases, there was a span of 12 bases. The CDR3 extends over 14 amino acids. Germline V CDR1 and CDR2: MNHEY, SVGAGI. For the CDR3, the DNA is TGTGCCAGCAGTCCAGAGTTATATACCGGGGAGCTGTTTTTT. As protein: CASSPELYTGELFF.

The chain couples TRBV5-5 to TRBJ1-1, with 8 nucleotides matching TRBD1. This CDR3 has 15 amino acids. V trimming: 2 bases; J trimming: 0 bases; junction bases outside the gene matches: 3. Per germline, CDR1 SGHKS and CDR2 YYEKEE (reference sequence). CDR3 loop: CASSFGQGMNTEAFF. The CDR3 coding sequence is TGTGCCAGCAGCTTTGGACAGGGAATGAACACTGAAGCTTTCTTT.

This rearrangement joins TRBV7-6 to TRBJ2-3; 11 bases align to TRBD2. V trimming: 4 bases; J trimming: 1 base; junction bases outside the gene matches: 7. Germline assignment: CDR1 SGHVS and CDR2 FNYEAQ. This CDR3 is 17 amino acids long. Here the CDR3 DNA reads TGTGCCAGCAGCTCAGTAGCGGGAGGGTGGCGCACAGATACGCAGTATTTT. Its translation: CASSSVAGGWRTDTQYF.

This clone was seen a few times. The V call is TRBV6-5, the J call TRBJ1-1; TRBD1 is a possible D gene (6 bases). Germline values: CDR1 MNHEY, CDR2 SVGAGI. The CDR3 contains 15 residues. Trimming removed 6 bases from V and 4 bases from J, with 18 bases in between. CDR3 loop: CASRPRQAGATEAFF. In DNA form, the CDR3 reads TGTGCCAGCAGACCCCGACAGGCGGGGGCCACTGAAGCTTTCTTT.

This clone has just a few counts. The chain combines TRBV7-8 with TRBJ2-7; the match to TRBD1 covers 10 bases. The V gene's germline CDR1 is SGHVS and CDR2 FQNEAQ. The CDR3 covers 16 residues. Trimming cost V 5 bases and J 2 bases; bases outside gene matches: 9. The CDR3 nucleotides are TGTGCCAGCAGCCCGCAACCCGGGACAGGGGCCTACGAGCAGTACTTC. It yields the protein CASSPQPGTGAYEQYF.

The chain joins TRBV11-3 to TRBJ2-1; 7 bases are a match to TRBD2. This CDR3 has 13 residues. J gave up 4 bases and V 8 bases, and 5 bases lay outside the gene matches. CDR1 and CDR2 (germline): SGHNT, YENEEA. The CDR3 sequence: CASWGEGYNEQFF. The CDR3 DNA follows: TGTGCCAGCTGGGGGGAGGGGTACAATGAGCAGTTCTTC.

The chain uses TRBV28 and TRBJ1-2; D unresolved. The CDR3 runs 14 residues. The germline V gene has CDR1 MDHEN and CDR2 SYDVKM. Trimming took 5 bases from V and 4 from J, leaving 14 bases between them. In nucleotides, the CDR3 is TGTGCCAGCAGTCTAAAGACGGCGACCTATGGCTACACCTTC. This encodes CASSLKTATYGYTF.

The gene calls are TRBV2 and TRBJ2-5; D remains ambiguous. The germline V gene encodes CDR1 SNHLY and CDR2 FYNNEI. The CDR3 loop spans 15 amino acids. With 4 bases removed from V and 1 base from J, the gap between germline ends came to 13 bases. The CDR3 sequence: CASSAPTDPQETQYF. CDR3 DNA sequence: TGTGCCAGCAGTGCTCCAACAGACCCCCAAGAGACCCAGTACTTC.

The chain uses TRBV15 and TRBJ1-2, with 9 bases matching TRBD1. CDR1 and CDR2 from the germline V gene are LNHNV and YYDKDF (reference sequence). Trimming at V came to 3 bases and at J to 4 bases, leaving 21 bases not matched to a gene. This CDR3 comprises 20 residues. The CDR3 region is CATSRTRGTTGGSYFYGYTF. CDR3 coding DNA: TGTGCCACCAGCAGGACTCGTGGAACGACAGGGGGATCATACTTCTATGGCTACACCTTC. Together with reference TRBV15 and TRBJ1-2, the CDR3 gives the full variable domain: DAMVIQNPRYQVTQFGKPVTLSCSQTLNHNVMYWYQQKSSQAPKLLFHYYDKDFNNEADTPDNFQSRRPNTSFCFLDIRSPGLGDTAMYLCATSRTRGTTGGSYFYGYTFGSGTRLTVV.

This clone was counted once. The rearrangement uses TRBV20-1 and TRBJ1-1, with TRBD1 matching over 8 bases. The CDR3 is made up of 11 amino acids. V lost 5 bases to trimming and J lost 11 bases; unmatched junction nucleotides: 7. Germline V gene sequence: CDR1 DFQATT, CDR2 SNEGSKA (reference sequence). The CDR3 coding sequence is TGCAGTGCTCCCAGGGGGCAGTTGGCTTTCTTT. It is translated as CSAPRGQLAFF.

This sequence joins TRBV13 and TRBJ2-7, with D maybe TRBD2 (6 bases). V was clipped by 5 bases and J by 5 bases, with 19 bases between them. This CDR3 is built from 15 residues. CDR1 is PRHDT and CDR2 is FYEKMQ in the germline V gene (reference sequence). The CDR3: CASSRITGGRHEQYF. The CDR3 coding sequence is TGTGCCAGCAGCCGAATAACAGGAGGGAGGCACGAGCAGTACTTC.

This rearrangement joins TRBV6-1 to TRBJ1-1; TRBD1 matches 7 bases. V lost 7 bases, J lost 1 base, and 3 bases stayed unmatched. The CDR3 runs to 13 residues. Germline loops: CDR1 MNHNS, CDR2 SASEGT. The CDR3 spells CASKGQQNTEAFF. CDR3 DNA: TGTGCCAGCAAGGGACAGCAGAACACTGAAGCTTTCTTT.

The chain couples TRBV6-5 to TRBJ2-7; 8 bases align to TRBD2. The CDR3 is made up of 13 amino acids. Germline V lookup: CDR1 MNHEY, CDR2 SVGAGI. V lost 6 bases and J lost 2; bases outside the gene matches: 3. CDR3 in amino acids: CASRSSGTYEQYF. CDR3 nucleotide sequence: TGTGCCAGCAGAAGTAGCGGGACCTACGAGCAGTACTTC.

The chain carries TRBV14 and TRBJ1-1; D remains unclear. CDR3 length equals 13 residues. Germline V gene lookup returns CDR1 SGHDN and CDR2 FVKESK. V lost 0 bases and J 7 bases, leaving 9 bases between the germline ends. The CDR3, as DNA: TGTGCCAGCAGCCAAGATGGGCAGATTGAAGCTTTCTTT. It yields the protein CASSQDGQIEAFF.

Judged by abundance, this clone is medium-sized (0.01 to 0.1%). Other DNA sequences of this sample code for an identical CDR3. The CDR3 reads CASSFIATNEKLFF. CDR3 nucleotides: TGTGCCAGCAGCTTCATTGCAACTAATGAAAAACTGTTTTTT. V gene TRBV5-6 combines with J gene TRBJ1-4, with D unresolved. This CDR3 spans 14 amino acids. Germline V CDR1 and CDR2: SGHDT, YYEEEE. V lost 2 bases to trimming and J lost 0 bases, with 5 bases between them.

The table lists this clone with a few counts. The chain carries TRBV4-2 and TRBJ2-7; 9 nucleotides line up with TRBD2. The ends lost 4 bases at V and 2 bases at J; junction bases unmatched: 3. Germline loops: CDR1 LGHNA, CDR2 YNFKEQ. The CDR3 extends over 14 amino acids. CDR3 region: CASSLTSGTYEQYF. In nucleotides, the CDR3 is TGTGCCAGCAGCCTGACTAGCGGTACCTACGAGCAGTACTTC.

The rearrangement links TRBV5-4 to TRBJ1-4; 7 nucleotides match TRBD1. The germline V gene encodes CDR1 SGHNT and CDR2 YYREEE (reference sequence). The CDR3 totals 19 residues. Germline trimming cut 3 bases from V and 5 bases from J; bases unmatched to any gene: 19. The DNA for the CDR3 is TGTGCCAGCAGCTCTGGGGTCCCTAAATTGACAGGGCGAAATGAAAAACTGTTTTTT. Its protein is CASSSGVPKLTGRNEKLFF.

CDR3 sequence reads: CASSLQGSNTGELFF. The CDR3 coding sequence is TGCGCCAGCAGCTTGCAGGGATCGAACACCGGGGAGCTGTTTTTT. The chain is built from TRBV5-1 and TRBJ2-2; possible D gene TRBD1, 5 bases. V was pared by 1 base and J by 0 bases, with 7 bases between. The CDR3 contains 15 residues. Germline lookup yields CDR1 SGHRS and CDR2 YFSETQ.